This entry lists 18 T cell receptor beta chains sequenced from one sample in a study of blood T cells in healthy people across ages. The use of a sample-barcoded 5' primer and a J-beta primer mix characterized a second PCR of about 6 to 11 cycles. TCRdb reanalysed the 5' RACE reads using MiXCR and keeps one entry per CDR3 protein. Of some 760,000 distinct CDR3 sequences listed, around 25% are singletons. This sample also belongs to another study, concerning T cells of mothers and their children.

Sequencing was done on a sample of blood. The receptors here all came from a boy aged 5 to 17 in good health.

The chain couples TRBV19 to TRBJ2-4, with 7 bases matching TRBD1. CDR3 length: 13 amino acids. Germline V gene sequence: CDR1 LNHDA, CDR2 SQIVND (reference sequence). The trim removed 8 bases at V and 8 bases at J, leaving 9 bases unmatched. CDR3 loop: CASPPKGAHIQYF. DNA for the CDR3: TGTGCCAGTCCCCCTAAGGGGGCGCACATTCAGTACTTC.

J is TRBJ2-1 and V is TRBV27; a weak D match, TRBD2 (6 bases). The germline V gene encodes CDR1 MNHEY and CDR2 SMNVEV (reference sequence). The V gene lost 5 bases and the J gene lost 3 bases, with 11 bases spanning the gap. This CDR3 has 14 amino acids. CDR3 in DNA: TGTGCCAGCAGTGCGGGACTCCGCTACAATGAGCAGTTCTTC. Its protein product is CASSAGLRYNEQFF.

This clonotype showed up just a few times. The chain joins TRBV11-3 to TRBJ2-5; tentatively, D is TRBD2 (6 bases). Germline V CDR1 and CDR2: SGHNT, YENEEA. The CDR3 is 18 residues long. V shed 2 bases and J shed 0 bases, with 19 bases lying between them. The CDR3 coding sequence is TGTGCCAGCAGCTTATGGGGGGATGGACTTCCGTACCAAGAGACCCAGTACTTC. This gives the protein CASSLWGDGLPYQETQYF.

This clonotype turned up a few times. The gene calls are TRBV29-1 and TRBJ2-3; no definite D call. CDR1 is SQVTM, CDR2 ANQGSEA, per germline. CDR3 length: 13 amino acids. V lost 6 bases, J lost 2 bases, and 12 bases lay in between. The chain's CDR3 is CSVPHPHTDTQYF. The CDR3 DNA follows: TGCAGCGTCCCTCACCCCCACACAGATACGCAGTATTTT.

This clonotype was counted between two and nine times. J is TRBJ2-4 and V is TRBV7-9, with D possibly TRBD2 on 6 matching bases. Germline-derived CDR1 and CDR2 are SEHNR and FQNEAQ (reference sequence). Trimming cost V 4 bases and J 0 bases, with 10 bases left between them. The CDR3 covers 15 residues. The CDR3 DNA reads TGTGCCAGCAGCTCTGCGGGACTAGCCAAAAACATTCAGTACTTC. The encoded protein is CASSSAGLAKNIQYF.

CDR3: CASSPTMGNEQFF. CDR3 coding DNA: TGTGCCAGCAGCCCCACGATGGGCAATGAGCAGTTCTTC. The genes are TRBV7-3 and TRBJ2-1; unclear D gene. V lost 5 bases and J lost 6, with 11 bases in between. Germline V CDR1 and CDR2: SGHTA, FQGTGA. This CDR3 spans 13 amino acids. The variable domain in full, with the rest retrieved from reference TRBV7-3 and TRBJ2-1, is GAGVSQTPSNKVTEKGKYVELRCDPISGHTALYWYRQSLGQGPEFLIYFQGTGAADDSGLPNDRFFAVRPEGSVSTLKIQRTERGDSAVYLCASSPTMGNEQFFGPGTRLTVL.

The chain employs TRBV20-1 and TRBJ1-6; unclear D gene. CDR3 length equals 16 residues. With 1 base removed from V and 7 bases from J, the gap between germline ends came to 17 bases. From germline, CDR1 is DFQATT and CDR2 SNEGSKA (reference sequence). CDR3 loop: CSARGGSELPNSPLHF. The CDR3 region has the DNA TGCAGTGCTAGAGGTGGGTCCGAACTACCAAATTCACCCCTCCACTTT.

The CDR3 coding sequence is TGTGCCAGCAGTGAATACGCGGGGCACTACAATGAGCAGTTCTTC. Translated, it gives CASSEYAGHYNEQFF. The chain employs TRBV25-1 and TRBJ2-1, with a tentative D call TRBD2 (6 bases). The CDR3 is made up of 15 amino acids. V lost 0 bases and J 3 bases, leaving 9 bases between the germline ends. CDR1 and CDR2 from the germline V gene are MGHDK and SYGVNS. Full variable domain (outside the CDR3, taken from reference TRBV25-1 and TRBJ2-1): EADIYQTPRYLVIGTGKKITLECSQTMGHDKMYWYQQDPGMELHLIHYSYGVNSTEKGDLSSESTVSRIRTEHFPLTLESARPSHTSQYLCASSEYAGHYNEQFFGPGTRLTVL.

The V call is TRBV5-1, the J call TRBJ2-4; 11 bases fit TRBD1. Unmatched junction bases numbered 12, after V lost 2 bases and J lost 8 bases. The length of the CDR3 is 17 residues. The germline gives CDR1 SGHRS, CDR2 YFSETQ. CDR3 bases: TGCGCCAGCAGCTTCGACGGACAGGGGGCCTTGTATGACATTCAGTACTTC. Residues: CASSFDGQGALYDIQYF.

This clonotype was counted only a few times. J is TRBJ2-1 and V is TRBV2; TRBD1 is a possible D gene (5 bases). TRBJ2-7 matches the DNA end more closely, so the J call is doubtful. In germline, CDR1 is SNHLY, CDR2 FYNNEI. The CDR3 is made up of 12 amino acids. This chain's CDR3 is CASSDQGHEQYF. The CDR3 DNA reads TGTGCCAGCAGTGACCAGGGCCACGAGCAGTACTTC.

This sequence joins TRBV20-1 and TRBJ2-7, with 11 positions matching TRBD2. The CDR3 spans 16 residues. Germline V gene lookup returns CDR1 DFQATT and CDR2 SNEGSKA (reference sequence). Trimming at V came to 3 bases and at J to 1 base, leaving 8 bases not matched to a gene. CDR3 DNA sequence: TGCAGTGCTAGTCGGCCACTAGCGGGGGATTCCTACGAGCAGTACTTC. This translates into CSASRPLAGDSYEQYF.

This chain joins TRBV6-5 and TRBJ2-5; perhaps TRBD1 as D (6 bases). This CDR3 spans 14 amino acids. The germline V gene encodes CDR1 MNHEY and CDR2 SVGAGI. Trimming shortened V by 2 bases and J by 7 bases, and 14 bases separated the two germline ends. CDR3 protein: CASSYEGQFGTQYF. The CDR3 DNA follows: TGTGCCAGCAGTTACGAAGGACAGTTTGGGACCCAGTACTTC.

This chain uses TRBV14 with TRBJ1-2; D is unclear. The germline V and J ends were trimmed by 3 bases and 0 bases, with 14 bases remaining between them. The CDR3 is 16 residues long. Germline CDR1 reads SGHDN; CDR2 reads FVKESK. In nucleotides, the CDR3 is TGTGCCAGCAGCCAGCGTGGAACGGCAACTAACTATGGCTACACCTTC. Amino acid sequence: CASSQRGTATNYGYTF.

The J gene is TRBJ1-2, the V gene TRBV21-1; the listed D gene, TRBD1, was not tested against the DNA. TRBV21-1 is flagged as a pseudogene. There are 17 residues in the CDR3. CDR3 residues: CASSKVTGQGANYGYTF. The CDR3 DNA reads TGTGCCAGCAGCAAAGTGACCGGACAGGGAGCTAACTATGGCTACACCTTC.

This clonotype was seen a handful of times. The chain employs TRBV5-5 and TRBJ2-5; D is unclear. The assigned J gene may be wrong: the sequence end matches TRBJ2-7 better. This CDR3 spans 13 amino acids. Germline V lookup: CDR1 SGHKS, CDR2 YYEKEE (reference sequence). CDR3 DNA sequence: TGTGCCAGCAGCTTTCCAGGCCCCTACGAGCAGTACTTC. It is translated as CASSFPGPYEQYF.

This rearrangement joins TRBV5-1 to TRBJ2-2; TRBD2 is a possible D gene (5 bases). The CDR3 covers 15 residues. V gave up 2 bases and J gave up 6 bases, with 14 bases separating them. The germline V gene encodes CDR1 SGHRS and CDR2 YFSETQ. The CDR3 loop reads CASSFGLLVAGELFF. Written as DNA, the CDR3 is TGCGCCAGCAGCTTCGGGTTACTAGTGGCCGGGGAGCTGTTTTTT. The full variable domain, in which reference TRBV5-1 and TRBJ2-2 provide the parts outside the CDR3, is KAGVTQTPRYLIKTRGQQVTLSCSPISGHRSVSWYQQTPGQGLQFLFEYFSETQRNKGNFPGRFSGRQFSNSRSEMNVSTLELGDSALYLCASSFGLLVAGELFFGEGSRLTVL.

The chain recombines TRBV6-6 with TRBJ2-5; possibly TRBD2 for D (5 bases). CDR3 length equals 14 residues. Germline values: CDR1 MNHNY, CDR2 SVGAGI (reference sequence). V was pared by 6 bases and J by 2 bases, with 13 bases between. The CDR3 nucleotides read TGTGCCAGCAGGATTCGAGGGAAGCAAGAGACCCAGTACTTC. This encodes CASRIRGKQETQYF.

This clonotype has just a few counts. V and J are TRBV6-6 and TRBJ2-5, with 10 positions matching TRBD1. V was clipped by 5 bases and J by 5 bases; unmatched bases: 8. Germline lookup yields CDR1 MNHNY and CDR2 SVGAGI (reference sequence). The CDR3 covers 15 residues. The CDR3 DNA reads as TGTGCCAGCAGTCACCCTGACAGGGGGCGGGAGACCCAGTACTTC. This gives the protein CASSHPDRGRETQYF.